This TCR beta chain is from a study of blood T cells in healthy people across ages (dated by TCRdb to between 2014 and 2016). About the investigation overall: In model experiments, roughly one uniquely barcoded TCR beta cDNA molecule per two T cells was captured by template switching. To avoid experimental bias, donors of different ages were randomly spread across the sequencing lanes. The study analyzed two additional independent replicas of 1 million unique cDNA reads from the same blood draw for two donors, one aged 18 to 29 and one aged 80 or older. To track age-related changes in TCR beta repertoire diversity, the study relied on deep sequencing normalized with unique cDNA molecular identifiers. Donors were grouped into four age groups: young (average 16 years), middle-aged (39), aged (around 60) and long-lived (approximately 81). The full study reports these points: Observed TCR beta diversity correlated strongly with the percentage of naive T cells measured by flow cytometry. Compared with the aged group, more naive CD4+ T cells, fewer expanded clones and increased TCR diversity were shown by the long-lived group, suggesting age selection. Total diversity estimates from one million sequenced T cells were considered lower bounds and underestimates. Donor CMV infection status was unknown, potentially confounding age-related changes in expanded clonotypes. Observed TCR beta diversity per million T cells fell roughly linearly with age, and a significant reduction was already apparent by age roughly 41. Bulk unsorted PBMC profiling prevented conclusive comparison of naive and antigen-experienced compartments.

The donors were about 40 Caucasian individuals from Russia, aged roughly 6 to 95 years, who were systemically healthy. Roughly 10 milliliters of peripheral blood were drawn from each donor into EDTA-treated Vacutainer tubes. Ficoll-Paque density-gradient centrifugation was used to isolate PBMCs, with at least 7 million per sample. Trizol reagent was used to extract total RNA from the PBMCs, yielding at least 5.5 micrograms per sample. For every donor, an aliquot of PBMCs went through flow cytometry to measure the percentages of naive CD45RAhigh/CD27high T cells. The library was generated by 5' RACE. Sequencing instrument: Illumina HiSeq 2500. A second roughly 6 to 11 cycle PCR used a sample-barcoded 5' primer and a J-beta primer mix. Each TCR beta cDNA molecule received a unique molecular identifier from a template-switch 5' adaptor carrying 12 random nucleotides. Each sample yielded at least 3 million CDR3-containing paired-end reads. The Mint cDNA synthesis kit, primed by a TRBC-specific oligonucleotide, was used to synthesize first-strand cDNA from all RNA. Following uracil-DNA glycosylase treatment, all cDNA underwent a first 18-cycle PCR with the universal primers M1SS and BC2_uni_R. In the source study's methods: For normalization, 1 million high-quality reads were randomly selected from each sample, with every read carrying a distinct molecular identifier. Instead of being binned into consensus sequences, reads that shared molecular identifiers were thrown out. MiTCR, with a Q25 quality threshold and the strictest error-elimination algorithm, was used for CDR3 identification, clonotype clustering and error correction. A nonparametric unseen species model with Euler transformation was used to estimate a lower bound on total TCR beta diversity. TCRdb reran the public reads through fastp at Q25 and MiXCR, keeping productive beta chains. Every distinct CDR3 protein forms one entry, paired with its most common genes and DNA. The V and J calls were not made by the authors but by TCRdb's processing. Within this sample are approximately 900,000 distinct CDR3 sequences, with roughly 50% of them counted one time only. Over 10% of the sample is taken by the ten largest.

Inclusive of the bounding cysteine and phenylalanine, the CDR3 is 15 residues long. Just CDR3 DNA is preserved here, 45 bases in frame from base 1. After removal of 0 bases from V and 4 bases from J, the junction retains 4 bases not matched to a gene. The germline V gene encodes CDR1 SGDLS and CDR2 YYNGEE. About this clonotype: Its antigen remains unidentified. Nothing much larger sits one base from this clone, and base qualities are not available.

This TCR was sampled from a man in his thirties or forties in good health. This chain is built from TRBV9 and TRBJ2-1, with 7 middle bases fitting TRBD2. Sequencing was performed on blood. CDR3 loop: CASSVAPSGYNEQFF. The nucleotide sequence reads TGTGCCAGCAGCGTAGCCCCTAGCGGTTACAATGAGCAGTTCTTC.